A single sample gave rise to the 23 T cell receptor beta chains below, sequenced in a study of blood T cell repertoires in COVID-19. This table comes from immunoSEQ multiplex PCR, and its TCRdb copy is limited to in-frame clones, with some not included. The sample lists a few hundred thousand clones, just under 90% seen once, with about 6% in the top ten. The sequencing sample was made of peripheral blood. The origin of the receptors is a man aged 60-69 years who had recovered from COVID-19.

This chain links TRBV28 with TRBJ2-2, with a possible D match to TRBD2 (5 bases). Germline values: CDR1 MDHEN, CDR2 SYDVKM. The CDR3 is 15 amino acids. V gave up 3 bases and J gave up 5 bases, with 13 bases separating them. Here the CDR3 reads CASSLSWRGTGELFF. Written as DNA, the CDR3 is TGTGCCAGCAGTTTGAGTTGGAGAGGGACCGGGGAGCTGTTTTTT.

The V gene is TRBV10-2, the J gene TRBJ1-5; 8 positions match TRBD1. The length of the CDR3 is 14 residues. Germline V gene data show CDR1 as WSHSY and CDR2 as SAAADI. Unmatched junction bases numbered 5, after V lost 7 bases and J lost 3 bases. The CDR3: CASKGDRLNQPQHF. In DNA form, the CDR3 reads TGCGCCAGCAAGGGGGACAGGCTCAATCAGCCCCAGCATTTT.

On this clone: Mismatch with germline at one junction end may stem from a read error. The V and J genes are TRBV3-1 (or the pseudogene TRBV3-2) and TRBJ2-5; D may be TRBD2 (5 bases). The CDR3 consists of 14 residues. CDR1 LGHDT and CDR2 YNNKEL come from the germline V gene (reference sequence). The CDR3 sequence is CASSQVVTIIPGDF. The CDR3, as DNA: TGTGCCAGCAGCCAAGTTGTGACAATTATTCCCGGGGACTTC.

This clone has just one count. This sequence joins TRBV6-5 and TRBJ2-7, with a tentative D call TRBD2 (5 bases). From germline, CDR1 is MNHEY and CDR2 SVGAGI. This CDR3 region has 14 residues. The V end lost 5 bases, the J end lost 0 bases, and 11 bases lay between the germline ends. CDR3 in amino acids: CASSNRDHSYEQYF. The CDR3 nucleotides are TGTGCCAGCAGTAATCGGGATCACTCCTACGAGCAGTACTTC.

This clone has just one count. V is TRBV27 and J is TRBJ1-2; no firm D call. CDR1 MNHEY and CDR2 SMNVEV come from the germline V gene (reference sequence). The CDR3 covers 13 residues. The ends were cut back, 7 bases at V and 4 bases at J, with 13 bases in the middle. As DNA, the CDR3 is TGTGCCAGCACCACCCGGCGGGGCTATGGCTACACCTTC. Translation gives CASTTRRGYGYTF.

Comments on this clone: The same CDR3 can be traced to other DNA sequences in this sample. The rearrangement links TRBV27 to TRBJ1-1; 9 nucleotides line up with TRBD1. CDR3 size: 14 residues. Germline values: CDR1 MNHEY, CDR2 SMNVEV (reference sequence). V gave up 5 bases and J gave up 4 bases; unmatched junction bases: 5. The CDR3 DNA sequence: TGTGCCAGCAGTCTGACAGGGGGGGGCACTGAAGCTTTCTTT. This translates into CASSLTGGGTEAFF.

This chain connects TRBV10-2 to TRBJ2-3; 10 positions match TRBD2. With V trimmed by 8 bases and J by 7 bases, 6 bases remained unmatched. The CDR3 contains 13 residues. The V gene's germline CDR1 is WSHSY and CDR2 SAAADI. The CDR3 here is CASGSGGANTQYF. The CDR3 DNA follows: TGCGCCAGCGGGAGCGGGGGGGCCAATACGCAGTATTTT.

V and J are TRBV5-1 and TRBJ2-1; 13 bases agree with TRBD2. The length of the CDR3 is 18 residues. V shed 0 bases, J shed 3 bases, and the junction held 6 bases outside the gene matches. Germline CDR1 is SGHRS and CDR2 is YFSETQ. The CDR3 nucleotides are TGCGCCAGCAGCTTGGCGAGGGGACTAGCGGGACACTACAATGAGCAGTTCTTC. Protein sequence: CASSLARGLAGHYNEQFF.

The V call is TRBV28, the J call TRBJ2-3; 7 nucleotides align to TRBD1. V trimming: 4 bases; J trimming: 3 bases; junction bases outside the gene matches: 10. Germline assignment: CDR1 MDHEN and CDR2 SYDVKM. The CDR3 runs to 16 residues. The CDR3 protein is CASSSIIGGGTDTQYF. CDR3 DNA sequence: TGTGCCAGCAGTTCGATAATAGGGGGCGGGACAGATACGCAGTATTTT.

V gene TRBV19 combines with J gene TRBJ2-2, with TRBD2 identical over 7 bases. This CDR3 has 18 amino acids. Germline V gene sequence: CDR1 LNHDA, CDR2 SQIVND (reference sequence). With 0 bases clipped from V and 3 bases from J, the junction kept 10 bases outside the gene matches. The CDR3 sequence is CASSIDRGRVLYTGELFF. Here the CDR3 DNA reads TGTGCCAGTAGTATAGATAGAGGGAGGGTTCTATACACCGGGGAGCTGTTTTTT.

The chain combines TRBV30 with TRBJ1-6; no clear D. The germline V gene encodes CDR1 GTSNPN and CDR2 SVGIG (reference sequence). V lost 4 bases, J lost 2 bases, and 12 bases lay in between. This CDR3 comprises 15 residues. This chain's CDR3 is CAWTQDFPYNSPLHF. The DNA for the CDR3 is TGTGCCTGGACCCAGGATTTCCCCTATAATTCACCCCTCCACTTT.

The rearrangement uses TRBV24-1 and TRBJ2-1; 11 bases match TRBD2. V was pared by 4 bases and J by 6 bases, with 7 bases of the junction left unmatched. Germline V gives CDR1 KGHDR, CDR2 SFDVKD. The CDR3 has 16 residues. For the CDR3, the DNA is TGTGCCACCAGTGACCCCACTAGCGGGAGACGCAATGAGCAGTTCTTC. This translates into CATSDPTSGRRNEQFF.

The chain recombines TRBV18 with TRBJ1-1; D is possibly TRBD1 (6 bases). The CDR3 loop spans 15 amino acids. Trimming took 4 bases from V and 3 from J, leaving 15 bases between them. Germline V gene sequence: CDR1 KGHSH, CDR2 LQKENI. In DNA, the CDR3 is TGTGCCAGCTCACTACAGGGCCTTTTGGACACTGAAGCTTTCTTT. It yields the protein CASSLQGLLDTEAFF.

This clone was recorded only once. V usage is TRBV2 and J usage is TRBJ2-2, with D tentatively TRBD1 (6 bases). This CDR3 has 14 amino acids. CDR1 is SNHLY, CDR2 FYNNEI, per germline. V was cut by 5 bases and J by 1 base, with 8 bases left in between. In DNA form, the CDR3 reads TGTGCCAGCAGTAAGGGACAGAACACCGGGGAGCTGTTTTTT. Its translation is CASSKGQNTGELFF. The full variable domain, its missing parts supplied by reference TRBV2 and TRBJ2-2, is EPEVTQTPSHQVTQMGQEVILRCVPISNHLYFYWYRQILGQKVEFLVSFYNNEISEKSEIFDDQFSVERPDGSNFTLKIRSTKLEDSAMYFCASSKGQNTGELFFGEGSRLTVL.

The chain has TRBV9 and TRBJ2-3; D perhaps matches TRBD1 (6 bases). Germline assignment: CDR1 SGDLS and CDR2 YYNGEE. This CDR3 comprises 15 residues. The V gene lost 0 bases and the J gene lost 0 bases, with 8 bases spanning the gap. Here the CDR3 reads CASSVATGSTDTQYF. The CDR3 DNA is TGTGCCAGCAGCGTAGCGACAGGAAGCACAGATACGCAGTATTTT.

The rearrangement uses TRBV12-3 or TRBV12-4 and TRBJ2-3; TRBD2 is a possible D gene (5 bases). The CDR3 has 10 residues. Trimming pared 11 bases from V and 4 bases from J, leaving 7 bases between. The CDR3 here is CASRADTQYF. The CDR3 DNA follows: TGTGCCTCGAGGGCAGATACGCAGTATTTT.

The CDR3 DNA sequence: TGTGCCAGCAGTCGAGAGGGCGGGAGGTCCTACAATGAGCAGTTCTTC. Its protein is CASSREGGRSYNEQFF. The chain combines TRBV6-6 with TRBJ2-1, with 8 nucleotides matching TRBD2. Looked up from germline, CDR1 is MNHNY and CDR2 is SVGAGI (reference sequence). V was clipped by 5 bases and J by 1 base; unmatched bases: 7. The CDR3 has 16 residues.

The CDR3 coding sequence is TGTGCCAGCAGCCCGGGACAGGGTTTCAATGAGCAGTTCTTC. Encoded protein: CASSPGQGFNEQFF. The chain employs TRBV11-2 and TRBJ2-1; 9 bases line up with TRBD1. The CDR3 runs to 14 residues. The V and J ends lost 5 bases and 6 bases, in that order; junction bases with no gene match: 5. Germline lookup yields CDR1 SGHAT and CDR2 FQNNGV.

J is TRBJ2-5 and V is TRBV7-3, with 11 bases matching TRBD2. J gave up 3 bases and V 2 bases, and 2 bases lay outside the gene matches. The CDR3 length is 15 residues. Looked up from germline, CDR1 is SGHTA and CDR2 is FQGTGA. The CDR3 DNA reads as TGTGCCAGCAGCTTATCGGGACTAGCGGAAGAGACCCAGTACTTC. Translated, it gives CASSLSGLAEETQYF.

This rearrangement joins TRBV3-1 (or the pseudogene TRBV3-2) to TRBJ1-3, with D unclear. This CDR3 is built from 12 residues. Germline CDR1 LGHDT, CDR2 YNNKEL (reference sequence). V was shortened by 3 bases and J by 6 bases, with 6 bases between the two germline ends. DNA for the CDR3: TGTGCCAGCAGCCAGGCAGTAAACACCATATATTTT. Translated: CASSQAVNTIYF.

This clone was counted only a few times. The chain carries TRBV7-9 and TRBJ1-4; 7 bases fit TRBD1. Germline assignment: CDR1 SEHNR and CDR2 FQNEAQ (reference sequence). The length of the CDR3 is 15 residues. The trim removed 5 bases at V and 1 base at J, leaving 4 bases unmatched. CDR3: CASSDHRGTNEKLFF. The CDR3 region has the DNA TGTGCCAGCAGCGACCACAGGGGAACTAATGAAAAACTGTTTTTT.

This clone was recorded once. The rearrangement links TRBV3-1 (or the pseudogene TRBV3-2) to TRBJ2-2; D remains unclear. The germline CDR1 and CDR2 sequences are LGHDT and YNNKEL (reference sequence). The CDR3 is 14 residues long. The V end lost 0 bases, the J end lost 4 bases, and 6 bases lay between the germline ends. CDR3 sequence (DNA): TGTGCCAGCAGCCAAGATTCCGTCACCGGGGAGCTGTTTTTT. This sequence encodes CASSQDSVTGELFF.

This chain links TRBV19 with TRBJ1-2; TRBD1 matches at 10 bases. CDR3 length equals 15 residues. Looked up from germline, CDR1 is LNHDA and CDR2 is SQIVND (reference sequence). With V trimmed by 6 bases and J by 2 bases, 6 bases remained unmatched. The CDR3: CASSPQGQGNYGYTF. DNA for the CDR3: TGTGCCAGTAGCCCCCAGGGACAGGGGAACTATGGCTACACCTTC.